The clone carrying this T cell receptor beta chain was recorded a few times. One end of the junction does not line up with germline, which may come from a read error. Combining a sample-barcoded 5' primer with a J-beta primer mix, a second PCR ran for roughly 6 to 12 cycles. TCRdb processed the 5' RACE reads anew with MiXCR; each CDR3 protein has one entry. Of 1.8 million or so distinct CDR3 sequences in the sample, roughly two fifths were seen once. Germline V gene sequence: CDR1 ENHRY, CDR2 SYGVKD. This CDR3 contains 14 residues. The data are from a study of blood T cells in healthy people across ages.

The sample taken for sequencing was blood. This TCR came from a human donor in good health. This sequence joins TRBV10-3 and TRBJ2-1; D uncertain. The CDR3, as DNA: TGTGCCATCAGTGCTCGGCAGAACTACATTGAGCAGTTCTTC. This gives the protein CAISARQNYIEQFF.